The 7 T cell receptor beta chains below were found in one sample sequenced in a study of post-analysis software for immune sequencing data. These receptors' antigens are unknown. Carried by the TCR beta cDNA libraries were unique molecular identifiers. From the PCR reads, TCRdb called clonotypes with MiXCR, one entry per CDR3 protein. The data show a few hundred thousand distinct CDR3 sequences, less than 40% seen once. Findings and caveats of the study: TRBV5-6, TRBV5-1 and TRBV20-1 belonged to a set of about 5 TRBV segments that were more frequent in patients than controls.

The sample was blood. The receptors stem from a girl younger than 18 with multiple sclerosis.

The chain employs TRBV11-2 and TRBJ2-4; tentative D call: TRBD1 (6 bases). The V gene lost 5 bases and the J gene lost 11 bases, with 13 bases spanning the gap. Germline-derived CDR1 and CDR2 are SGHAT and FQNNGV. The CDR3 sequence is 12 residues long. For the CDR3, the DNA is TGTGCCAGCAGCCCGGGGACATCGGTTCAGTACTTC. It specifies CASSPGTSVQYF.

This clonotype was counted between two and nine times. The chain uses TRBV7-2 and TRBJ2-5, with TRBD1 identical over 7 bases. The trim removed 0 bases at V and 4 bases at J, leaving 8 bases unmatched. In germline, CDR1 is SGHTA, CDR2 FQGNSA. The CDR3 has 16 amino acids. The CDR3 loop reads CASSLALGTVGETQYF. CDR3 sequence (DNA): TGTGCCAGCAGCTTAGCCTTGGGGACAGTAGGAGAGACCCAGTACTTC.

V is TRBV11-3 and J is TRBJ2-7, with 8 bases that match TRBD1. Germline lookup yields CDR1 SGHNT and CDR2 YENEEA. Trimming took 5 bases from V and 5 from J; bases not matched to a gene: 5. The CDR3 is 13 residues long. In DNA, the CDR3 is TGTGCCAGCAGCAAGGACAGGGACCACGAGCAGTACTTC. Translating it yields CASSKDRDHEQYF.

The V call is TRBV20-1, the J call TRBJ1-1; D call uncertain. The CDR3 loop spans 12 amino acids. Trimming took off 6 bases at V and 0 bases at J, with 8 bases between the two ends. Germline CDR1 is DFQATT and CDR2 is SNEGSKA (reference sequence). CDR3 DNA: TGCAGTGCGCGGATGGTGAACACTGAAGCTTTCTTT. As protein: CSARMVNTEAFF.

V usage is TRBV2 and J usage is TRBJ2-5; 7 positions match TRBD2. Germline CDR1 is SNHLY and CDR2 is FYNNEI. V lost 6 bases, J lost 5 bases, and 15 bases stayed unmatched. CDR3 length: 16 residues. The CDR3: CASRFGSGAPGETQYF. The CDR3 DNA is TGTGCCAGCAGATTCGGGAGCGGGGCTCCCGGGGAGACCCAGTACTTC. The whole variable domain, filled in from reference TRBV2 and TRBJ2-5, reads EPEVTQTPSHQVTQMGQEVILRCVPISNHLYFYWYRQILGQKVEFLVSFYNNEISEKSEIFDDQFSVERPDGSNFTLKIRSTKLEDSAMYFCASRFGSGAPGETQYFGPGTRLLVL.

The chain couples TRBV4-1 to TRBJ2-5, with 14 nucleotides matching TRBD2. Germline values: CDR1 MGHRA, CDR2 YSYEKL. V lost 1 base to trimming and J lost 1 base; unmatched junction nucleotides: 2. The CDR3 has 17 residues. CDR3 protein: CASSQVGLAGGQETQYF. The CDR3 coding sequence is TGCGCCAGCAGCCAAGTTGGACTAGCGGGGGGCCAAGAGACCCAGTACTTC.

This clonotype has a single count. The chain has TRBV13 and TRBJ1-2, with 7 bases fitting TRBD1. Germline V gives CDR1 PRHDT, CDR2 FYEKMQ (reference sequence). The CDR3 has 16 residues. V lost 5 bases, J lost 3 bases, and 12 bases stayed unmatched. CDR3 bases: TGTGCCAGCAGCCTAAGCAGGGGGGTGTATGACTATGGCTACACCTTC. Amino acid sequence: CASSLSRGVYDYGYTF.